These 8 T cell receptor beta chains came from one sample sequenced in a study of identical twins (dated by TCRdb to 2015 to 2016). Receptor amplification or capture employed 5' RACE. Sequencer: Illumina HiSeq 2000. Using fastp trimming at Q25 and MiXCR clonotype assembly, TCRdb reanalyzed the public sequencing data and kept in-frame beta chains. Rows matching on CDR3 protein sequence are summarized as one entry with the most common DNA and genes. In this sample the table shows roughly 630,000 distinct CDR3 sequences, roughly 7.2% of which occur a single time. Clones ranked in the top ten supply about 1.5% of the sample. These same data were also listed under a study on yellow fever vaccine responses in identical twins.

What was sequenced was PBMCs. These receptors were taken from a woman aged 18-29 years in good health.

This clonotype was found many times. V gene TRBV4-1 combines with J gene TRBJ1-2; D might be TRBD1 (6 bases). Germline V CDR1 and CDR2: MGHRA, YSYEKL. This CDR3 spans 16 amino acids. Deletions cut 2 bases from V and 6 bases from J, with 19 bases between. CDR3 bases: TGCGCCAGCAGCCAAATCCCAGCTCACAGGGACCATGGCTACACCTTC. Translated: CASSQIPAHRDHGYTF.

This clonotype was counted a few times. The chain uses TRBV12-3 or TRBV12-4 and TRBJ2-6; either TRBD1 or TRBD2 may supply D (6 bases each). The CDR3 has 16 amino acids. Trimming removed 4 bases from V and 2 bases from J, with 12 bases in between. CDR3 loop: CASSYEGGAGANVLTF. The CDR3 coding sequence is TGTGCCAGCAGTTACGAGGGGGGAGCTGGGGCCAACGTCCTGACTTTC.

There are a few counts of this clonotype. The chain has TRBV20-1 and TRBJ2-5, with 14 bases lining up with TRBD2. Germline CDR1 reads DFQATT; CDR2 reads SNEGSKA (reference sequence). The CDR3 length is 14 residues. V lost 6 bases to trimming and J lost 5 bases; unmatched junction nucleotides: 5. The CDR3 is CSADWTSGGETQYF. For the CDR3, the DNA is TGCAGTGCCGACTGGACTAGCGGGGGGGAGACCCAGTACTTC.

This clonotype has just a few counts. The chain combines TRBV5-1 with TRBJ2-7; 9 bases map to TRBD2. The V segment lost 0 bases and the J segment 7 bases; nucleotides outside the gene matches: 8. The germline CDR1 and CDR2 sequences are SGHRS and YFSETQ. CDR3 length: 15 amino acids. The CDR3 here is CASSLEVSGRVEQYF. As DNA, the CDR3 is TGCGCCAGCAGCTTGGAGGTTAGCGGGAGAGTGGAGCAGTACTTC. Full variable domain (rest looked up from reference TRBV5-1 and TRBJ2-7): KAGVTQTPRYLIKTRGQQVTLSCSPISGHRSVSWYQQTPGQGLQFLFEYFSETQRNKGNFPGRFSGRQFSNSRSEMNVSTLELGDSALYLCASSLEVSGRVEQYFGPGTRLTVT.

This clonotype showed up just a few times. The V gene is TRBV3-1, the J gene TRBJ1-5; D might be TRBD1 (5 bases). Germline V lookup: CDR1 LGHDT, CDR2 YNNKEL (reference sequence). CDR3 size: 15 residues. Trimming removed 8 bases at V and 0 bases at J, with 14 bases between. The CDR3 is CASGEGRGSNQPQHF. The CDR3, as DNA: TGTGCCAGCGGGGAGGGGAGGGGTAGCAATCAGCCCCAGCATTTT.

The V gene is TRBV7-3, the J gene TRBJ2-6, with TRBD2 as a possible D gene (5 bases). V lost 4 bases and J lost 0, with 13 bases in between. The CDR3 loop spans 17 amino acids. Germline CDR1 is SGHTA and CDR2 is FQGTGA. CDR3 region: CASSSSPTSSGANVLTF. DNA of the CDR3: TGTGCCAGCAGCTCTAGCCCTACGAGCTCTGGGGCCAACGTCCTGACTTTC.

This clonotype was recorded many times. This rearrangement joins TRBV5-1 to TRBJ1-5, with a tentative D call TRBD1 (6 bases). The CDR3 extends over 15 amino acids. V was pared by 1 base and J by 7 bases, with 15 bases between. Germline V CDR1 and CDR2: SGHRS, YFSETQ. The CDR3 nucleotides read TGCGCCAGCAGCTTGACAGGGACGTTTGACCAGCCCCAGCATTTT. Protein sequence: CASSLTGTFDQPQHF.

In its sample, this clonotype was seen many times. This sequence joins TRBV5-5 and TRBJ2-3; the match to TRBD1 covers 7 bases. Trimming took 1 base from V and 1 from J; bases not matched to a gene: 9. Germline V lookup: CDR1 SGHKS, CDR2 YYEKEE (reference sequence). There are 17 residues in the CDR3. The CDR3 nucleotides read TGTGCCAGCAGCTTGACCGGACAGGCTCGCGGCACAGATACGCAGTATTTT. Its translation is CASSLTGQARGTDTQYF.